The rows below give T cell receptor beta chains drawn from one sample of a study of T cells after yellow fever vaccination. In TCRdb, the 5' RACE reads were re-called with MiXCR into one record per CDR3 protein. The sample has 300,000 to 400,000 distinct CDR3 sequences; roughly an eighth are singletons. Sequenced here: CD4+ T cells sorted from PBMCs, sampled 15 days after the yellow fever booster vaccination. The receptors were sampled from a man aged 18 to 29 who received the YFV17D yellow fever vaccine. CDR3s include the opening cysteine and the closing phenylalanine or tryptophan. D genes are given only for firm matches. Where a row states a size, it is once, few, many or the class of an expanded clone; other rows omit it.

v_call	clone_size	d_call	j_call	cdr3_aa	cdr3_nt
TRBV6-1	few	TRBD1	TRBJ2-7	CASTESQGAYEQYF	TGTGCCAGCACCGAGAGTCAGGGGGCCTACGAGCAGTACTTC
TRBV6-2/TRBV6-3	many	TRBD2	TRBJ2-5	CASSPRTSGVQETQYF	TGTGCCAGCAGTCCCCGGACTAGCGGGGTCCAGGAGACCCAGTACTTC
TRBV20-1	NA	TRBD1	TRBJ1-5	CSARVPGQGFYSNQPQHF	TGCAGTGCTAGAGTTCCGGGACAGGGGTTCTATAGCAATCAGCCCCAGCATTTT
TRBV4-1	NA	TRBD1	TRBJ1-2	CASSPRTGGTYGYTF	TGCGCCAGCAGCCCGCGTACAGGGGGCACCTATGGCTACACCTTC
TRBV7-7	many	TRBD2	TRBJ2-1	CASSPGLAAHEQFF	TGTGCTAGCAGCCCCGGACTAGCGGCCCATGAGCAGTTCTTC
TRBV7-2	few	NA	TRBJ2-1	CASSPSEFF	TGTGCCAGCAGTCCGTCCGAGTTCTTC
TRBV29-1	few	TRBD1	TRBJ2-7	CSALWTGGSAEQYF	TGCAGCGCCCTTTGGACAGGGGGCTCGGCCGAGCAGTACTTC
TRBV27	few	TRBD2	TRBJ2-2	CASGGLAGNTGELFF	TGTGCCAGCGGAGGACTAGCGGGAAACACCGGGGAGCTGTTTTTT
TRBV11-2	many	TRBD1	TRBJ1-6	CASSLARGRPNSPLHF	TGTGCCAGCAGCTTAGCCAGGGGGCGACCTAATTCACCCCTCCACTTT
TRBV5-6	NA	NA	TRBJ1-6	CASSVVRGPYNSPLHF	TGTGCCAGCAGCGTTGTTCGTGGCCCCTATAATTCACCCCTCCACTTT
TRBV5-1	few	NA	TRBJ1-1	CASSPERGAAFF	TGCGCCAGCAGCCCGGAGAGGGGCGCAGCTTTCTTT
TRBV10-3	few	NA	TRBJ2-1	CAISDQGRRGWVNEQFF	TGTGCCATCAGTGACCAGGGCCGAAGGGGGTGGGTCAATGAGCAGTTCTTC
TRBV25-1	NA	NA	TRBJ1-3	CASTTNGVGNTIYF	TGTGCCAGCACCACTAATGGGGTAGGAAACACCATATATTTT
TRBV16	few	NA	TRBJ2-4	CASSQSVQSHF	TGTGCCAGCAGCCAATCTGTACAGTCACACTTC
TRBV7-2	NA	TRBD1	TRBJ1-1	CASSQGQVPEAFF	TGTGCCAGCAGCCAAGGACAGGTGCCTGAAGCTTTCTTT
TRBV3-1	few	NA	TRBJ1-1	CASIKSDTHTEAFF	TGTGCCAGCATCAAATCCGACACACACACTGAAGCTTTCTTT
TRBV6-6	few	TRBD1	TRBJ2-1	CASSSGNRGSTNEQFF	TGTGCCAGCAGTTCGGGAAACAGGGGATCAACCAATGAGCAGTTCTTC
TRBV10-3	few	NA	TRBJ1-2	CAIRGSGYTF	TGTGCCATTAGGGGTTCCGGCTACACCTTC
TRBV5-6	NA	TRBD2	TRBJ2-5	CASSLIRRSSGYQETQYF	TGTGCCAGCAGCTTGATTAGACGTTCTAGCGGCTACCAAGAGACCCAGTACTTC
TRBV6-2/TRBV6-3	NA	NA	TRBJ2-2	CASSYRHRPGELFF	TGTGCCAGCAGTTACCGGCATCGTCCCGGGGAGCTGTTTTTT
TRBV20-1	few	NA	TRBJ1-1	CSARGEIIEAFF	TGCAGTGCTAGAGGGGAGATCATTGAAGCTTTCTTT
TRBV6-5	NA	TRBD2	TRBJ2-3	CASSQSSGGSDTQYF	TGTGCCAGCAGTCAGTCTAGCGGGGGGTCAGATACGCAGTATTTT
TRBV5-1	many	TRBD1	TRBJ2-2	CASSFWDRVTGELFF	TGCGCCAGCAGCTTTTGGGACAGAGTGACCGGGGAGCTGTTTTTT
TRBV5-1	many	NA	TRBJ2-3	CASSRTGPGAADTQYF	TGCGCCAGCAGCAGAACGGGCCCCGGGGCGGCAGATACGCAGTATTTT
TRBV9	few	TRBD2	TRBJ2-5	CASSPMGLAGDETQYF	TGTGCCAGCAGCCCGATGGGACTAGCGGGGGATGAGACCCAGTACTTC
TRBV6-2/TRBV6-3	NA	NA	TRBJ2-5	CASSYSTGSQETQYF	TGTGCCAGCAGTTACTCAACCGGGAGCCAAGAGACCCAGTACTTC
TRBV20-1	few	NA	TRBJ2-1	CSARASYNEQFF	TGCAGTGCCAGGGCCTCCTACAATGAGCAGTTCTTC
TRBV13	NA	NA	TRBJ1-5	CASADGYSNQPQHF	TGTGCCAGCGCGGACGGATATAGCAATCAGCCCCAGCATTTT